This T cell receptor (beta chain) appears in the sequencing data of a study of vaccination and CD4 T cells after COVID-19. Overall study: For each participant, vaccination comprised two doses of either the BNT162b2 or the mRNA-1273 vaccine. Overlapping SARS-CoV-2, HCoV-NL63, HCoV-OC43 and HCoV-229E spike peptides were used to stimulate cells.

As for treatment: approximately nine-day PBMC culture with coronavirus spike peptide pools or control peptides (ViraFEST assay). Fresh replacement IL-2 medium substituted for half the medium on days 3 and 7. The Oncomine TCR Beta short-read assay was what sequenced the DNA obtained from cultured CD4+ T cells. The source of extracted genomic DNA was cultured CD4+ T cells. TCRdb ran MiXCR on the PCR reads and lists one entry per CDR3 protein. The sample includes over 15,000 distinct CDR3 sequences, about 46% of them seen just once. To note about this clonotype: The target antigen is unknown.

J lost 4 bases, V lost 9 bases, and 15 bases had no gene match. The germline CDR1 and CDR2 sequences are MNHEY and SMNVEV (reference sequence). The CDR3 spans 16 residues. The source is a human donor who had recovered from COVID-19. Sequenced material: CD4+ T cells from blood, cultured in vitro, taken after SARS-CoV-2 vaccination. The genes are TRBV27 and TRBJ1-2, with TRBD1 matching 9 bases. The CDR3 DNA is TGTGCCAGTCCGTCTCCTAAGACAGGGGGGGGCTATGGCTACACCTTC. Its translation: CASPSPKTGGGYGYTF.